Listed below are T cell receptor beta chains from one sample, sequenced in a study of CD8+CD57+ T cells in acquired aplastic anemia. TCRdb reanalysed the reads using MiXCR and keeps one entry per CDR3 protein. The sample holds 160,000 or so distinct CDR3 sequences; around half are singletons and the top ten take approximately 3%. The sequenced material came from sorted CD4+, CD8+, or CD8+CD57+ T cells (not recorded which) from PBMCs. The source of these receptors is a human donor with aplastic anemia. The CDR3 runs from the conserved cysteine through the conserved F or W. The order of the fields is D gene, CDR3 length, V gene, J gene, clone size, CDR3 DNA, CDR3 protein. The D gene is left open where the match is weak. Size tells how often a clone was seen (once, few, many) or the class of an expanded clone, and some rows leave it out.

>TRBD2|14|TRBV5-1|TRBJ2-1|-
TGCGCCAGCACCCGGACTAGCGGGAGCAATGAGCAGATCTTC
CASTRTSGSNEQIF
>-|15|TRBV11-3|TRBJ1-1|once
TGTGCCAGCTGCTTAGGTAGGGGTCGTGACACTGAAGCTTTCTTT
CASCLGRGRDTEAFF
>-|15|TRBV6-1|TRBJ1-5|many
TGTGCCAGCAGTCCCACCATGTATAGCAATCAGCCCCAGCATTTT
CASSPTMYSNQPQHF
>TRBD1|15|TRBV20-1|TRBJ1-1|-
TGCAGTGCTAGACGGGCCACAGGGGCGAACACTGAAGCTTTCTTT
CSARRATGANTEAFF
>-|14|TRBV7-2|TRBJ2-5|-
TGTGCCAGCAGCTTAGAGGCGCAGCAAGAGACCCAGTACTTC
CASSLEAQQETQYF
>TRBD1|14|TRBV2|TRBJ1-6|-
TGTGCCAGCAGTGAACAGGGGGTGAATTCACCCCTCCACTTT
CASSEQGVNSPLHF
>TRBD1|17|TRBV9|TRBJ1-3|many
TGTGCCAGCAGCTCAAGATTCGGGACAGACTCTGGAAACACCATATATTTT
CASSSRFGTDSGNTIYF
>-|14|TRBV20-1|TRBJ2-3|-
TGCAGTGCTGACGGTCTGGGTAGCACAGATACGCAGTATTTT
CSADGLGSTDTQYF
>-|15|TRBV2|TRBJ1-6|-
TGTGCCAGCACTGTAAACGGACTGGGTAATTCACCCCTCCACTTT
CASTVNGLGNSPLHF
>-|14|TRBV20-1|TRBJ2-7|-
TGCAGTGCTAGGGGTGGACCGGGGGCTGGGGAGCAGTACTTC
CSARGGPGAGEQYF
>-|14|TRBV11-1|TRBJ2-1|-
TGTGCCAGCAGCTTAGGCAGGGGCTGGAATGAGCAGTTCTTC
CASSLGRGWNEQFF
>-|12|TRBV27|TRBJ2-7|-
TGTGCCAGCACCGGGTCAACCTACGAGCAGTACTTC
CASTGSTYEQYF
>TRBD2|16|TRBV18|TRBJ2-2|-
TGTGCCAGCTCCCTAGCTAGCGGGAGCAATGTCGGGGAGCTGTTTTTT
CASSLASGSNVGELFF
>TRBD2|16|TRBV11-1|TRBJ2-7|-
TGTGCCAGCAGCCGACCTAGCGCGGGAGGGCGCTACGAGCAGTACTTC
CASSRPSAGGRYEQYF
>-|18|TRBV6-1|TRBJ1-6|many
TGTGCCAGCAGTGAAGCAGGGCAGGGGCCTACCTATAATTCACCCCTCCACTTT
CASSEAGQGPTYNSPLHF
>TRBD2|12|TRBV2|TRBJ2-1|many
TGTGCCGGCTCGCGGGAGAGCTATGAGCAGTTCTTC
CAGSRESYEQFF
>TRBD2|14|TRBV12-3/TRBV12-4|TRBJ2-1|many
TGTGCCAGCAGTTTGGGGACTAGAATGAATGAGCAGTTCTTC
CASSLGTRMNEQFF
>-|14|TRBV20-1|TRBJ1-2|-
TGCAGTGCTCTCCCCGGCGGAAACAACTATGGCTACACCTTC
CSALPGGNNYGYTF
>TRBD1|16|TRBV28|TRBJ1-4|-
TGTGCCAGCAGTTTAGCTGGACAGGCAAGTAATGAAAAACTGTTTTTT
CASSLAGQASNEKLFF
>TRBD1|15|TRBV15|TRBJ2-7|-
TGTGCCACCAGTCTACCCCGGACAGGGCGTAGAGAGCAGTACTTC
CATSLPRTGRREQYF
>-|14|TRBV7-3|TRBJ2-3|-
TGTGCCAGCAGCTTGACGCATTCCACAGATACGCAGTATTTT
CASSLTHSTDTQYF
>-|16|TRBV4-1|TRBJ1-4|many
TGCGCCAGCAGCCTTGGGACGACCGGAGGATTTGAAAAACTGTTTTTT
CASSLGTTGGFEKLFF
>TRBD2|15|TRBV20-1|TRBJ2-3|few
TGCAGTGCACGGAAGCGGGGGCTGGACACAGATACGCAGTATTTT
CSARKRGLDTDTQYF
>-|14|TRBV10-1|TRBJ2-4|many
TGCGCCAGTTGCCGGGGACTGGCAAAAAACATTCAGTACTTC
CASCRGLAKNIQYF
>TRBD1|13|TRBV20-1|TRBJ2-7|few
TGCAGTGCTACCCCGGGACAGCCCTACGAGCAGTACTTC
CSATPGQPYEQYF
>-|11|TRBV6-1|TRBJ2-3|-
TGTGCCAGCGCCCAAGCAGATACGCAGTATTTT
CASAQADTQYF
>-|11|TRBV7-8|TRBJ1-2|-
TGTGCCAGCAGCTTAAAGGGGGGCTACACCTTC
CASSLKGGYTF
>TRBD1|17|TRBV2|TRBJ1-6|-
TGTGCCAGCAGTGCCCAGGGGACAGGTCGGGGTAATTCACCCCTCCACTTT
CASSAQGTGRGNSPLHF
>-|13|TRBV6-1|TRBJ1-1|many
TGTGCCAGCAGGAAAACAGGGAACACTGAAGCTTTCTTT
CASRKTGNTEAFF
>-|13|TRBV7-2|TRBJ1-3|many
TGTGCCAGCTCTCCTCGGGGCGGAAACACCATATATTTT
CASSPRGGNTIYF
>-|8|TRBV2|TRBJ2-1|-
TGTGCCAGCAACGAGCAGTTCTTC
CASNEQFF
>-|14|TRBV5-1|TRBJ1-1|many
TGTGCCAGCAGCTTAGGTGGGGGGGGGACTGAAGCTTTCTTT
CASSLGGGGTEAFF
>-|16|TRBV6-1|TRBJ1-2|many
TGTGCCAGCAGTGAAACCGGGACACCGATTAACTATGGCTACACCTTC
CASSETGTPINYGYTF
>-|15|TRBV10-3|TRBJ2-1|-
TGTGCCATCAGTGATGGGGTTGGAAAGTACAATGAGCAGTTCTTC
CAISDGVGKYNEQFF
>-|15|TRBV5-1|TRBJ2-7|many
TGCGCCAGCAGCGAGGGACTGGGAGCCGAATACGAGCAGTACTTC
CASSEGLGAEYEQYF
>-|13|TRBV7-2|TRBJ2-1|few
TGTGCCAGCAGGCCTGAGACCTACAATGAGCAGTTCTTC
CASRPETYNEQFF
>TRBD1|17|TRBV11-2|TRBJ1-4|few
TGTGCCAGCAGCCCCCCACGTAGGACAGGGGGCGACGAAAAACTGTTTTTT
CASSPPRRTGGDEKLFF
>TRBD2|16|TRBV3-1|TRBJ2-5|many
TGTGCCAGCAGCCAGGCCGGACTAGTAGTTTTAGAGACCCAGTACTTC
CASSQAGLVVLETQYF
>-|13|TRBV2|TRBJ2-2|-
TGTGCCAGCAGTGAGTGGGAGAGCGGGGAGCTGTTTTTT
CASSEWESGELFF
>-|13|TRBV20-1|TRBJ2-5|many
TGCAGTGCTGAGTTGGTGGATGTGGAGACCCAGTACTTC
CSAELVDVETQYF
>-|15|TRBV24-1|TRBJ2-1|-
TGTGCCACCGACCTGGGGGGTAGCGGATACAATGAGCAGTTCTTC
CATDLGGSGYNEQFF
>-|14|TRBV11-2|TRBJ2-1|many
TGTGCCAGCAGCTTAGGGGGGCTAGGCGATGAGCAGTTCTTC
CASSLGGLGDEQFF
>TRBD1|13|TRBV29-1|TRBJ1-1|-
TGCAGCGTTGGTGACAGGGGCGACACTGAAGCTTTCTTT
CSVGDRGDTEAFF
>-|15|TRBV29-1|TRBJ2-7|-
TGCAGCGTTAGGAACGGCAGAACCAGTACGGCCGAGCAGTACTTC
CSVRNGRTSTAEQYF
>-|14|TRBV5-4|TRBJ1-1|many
TGTGCCAGCAGCTTGGAACGGAAGAACACTGAAGCTTTCTTT
CASSLERKNTEAFF
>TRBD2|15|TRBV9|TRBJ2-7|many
TGTGCCAGCAGCGTAGGGGCTAGCGGGACGTACGAGCAGTACTTC
CASSVGASGTYEQYF
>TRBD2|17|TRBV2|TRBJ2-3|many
TGTGCCAGCAGTGAAAGGGTAGCGGGAGCAAAACGGCATGCGCAGTATTTT
CASSERVAGAKRHAQYF
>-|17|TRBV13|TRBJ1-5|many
TGTGCCAGCAGCTTAAGGGTGGGCAGGGAGAGCAATCAGCCCCAGCATTTT
CASSLRVGRESNQPQHF
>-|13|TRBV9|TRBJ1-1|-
TGTGCCAGCAGCCGGGGTCAGGGCACTGAAGCTTTCTTT
CASSRGQGTEAFF
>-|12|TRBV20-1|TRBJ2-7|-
TGCAGTGCTAGAGATGGGGGTGGCGAGCAGTACTTC
CSARDGGGEQYF
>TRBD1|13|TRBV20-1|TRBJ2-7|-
TGCAGTGGCTTCGGGACAGGGTTCTACGAGCAGTACTTC
CSGFGTGFYEQYF
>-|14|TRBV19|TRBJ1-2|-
TGTGCCAGCAGCTTACTTGGGGGGGGAGAGGGCTACACCTTC
CASSLLGGGEGYTF
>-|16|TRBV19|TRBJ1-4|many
TGTGCCAGTAGCCCCTGGTCGGGGATGGCTAATGAAAAACTGTTTTTT
CASSPWSGMANEKLFF